This T cell receptor beta chain is drawn from a study of blood T cell repertoires in COVID-19. The CDR3 loop spans 13 amino acids. V was trimmed by 6 bases and J by 1 base, leaving 9 bases between them. Germline V gene sequence: CDR1 KGHSH, CDR2 LQKENI. Using immunoSEQ multiplex PCR, the repertoire was profiled, and TCRdb retains in-frame clones only, with some absent. The sample records about 150,000 clones, more than 75% being singletons. The rearrangement uses TRBV18 and TRBJ1-1, with a tentative D call TRBD1 (5 bases). The clonotype originates from a man aged 65-85 years with acute or convalescent COVID-19. The sequenced sample consisted of peripheral blood. CDR3 loop: CASSSDTNTEAFF. The CDR3 coding sequence is TGTGCCAGCTCGTCGGACACGAACACTGAAGCTTTCTTT.